Detailed here is one TCR beta chain. The target antigen is unknown. Molecular barcoding with unique molecular identifiers was used for the TCRbeta library. MiXCR was run by TCRdb on the PCR reads, yielding one entry per CDR3 protein. Of about a million distinct CDR3 sequences listed, 25% to 35% were seen once; the top ten hold over 25%. These data come from a study of T-cell reconstitution after alpha-beta-depleted transplantation in children. Whole-study findings and limits: There were some patients whose high TCRbeta diversity at day 60 came from surviving recipient T cells and thymic progenitors. Hyperexpanded clones declined; after one year, newly produced T cells mostly supplied diversity. Roughly two months post-transplant, alpha-beta T cells reportedly originated from several hundred graft clones that had expanded.

This CDR3 comprises 15 residues. Trimming stripped 5 bases from V and 3 bases from J, with 16 bases between. The V and J genes are TRBV12-3 or TRBV12-4 and TRBJ2-5; no firm D call. Sample: PBMCs, mostly from graft donor cells, taken 360 days after TCRalphabeta/CD19-depleted stem cell transplant. This clonotype was sampled from a boy in the first two years of life who had a stem cell transplant for SCID, so the T cells may come from the graft donor. The chain's CDR3 is CASSPPGLIEETQYF. In nucleotides, the CDR3 is TGTGCCAGCAGTCCGCCGGGCCTTATCGAAGAGACCCAGTACTTC.